A selection of T cell receptor beta chains follows, all from one sample in a study of a mutant IDH1 vaccine in newly diagnosed glioma. These receptors have no identified antigens. Assay: immunoSEQ multiplex PCR; the TCRdb copy retains only in-frame clones and omits some. The data hold some 48,000 clones, with under 85% observed a single time. Material: PBMCs, obtained from a glioma patient whose treatment included an IDH1 peptide vaccine. These receptors came from a man between 35 and 55 years old with glioma. Both conserved end residues are part of each CDR3. A D gene is named only where the DNA matches it firmly. Size is stated for part of the rows, as once, few or many counts, or as a class when the clone is expanded.

V	size	D	J	DNA	CDR3
TRBV5-1	-	TRBD1	TRBJ2-7	TGCGCCAGCAGCACGAGGGACAGGGGTCGCACCGAGCAGTACTTC	CASSTRDRGRTEQYF
TRBV30	-	TRBD1	TRBJ1-6	TGTGCCTGGGCAACAGGGGGGAATTCACCCCTCCACTTT	CAWATGGNSPLHF
TRBV7-9	-	-	TRBJ2-2	TGTGCCAGCAGCTCCCTCACCGGGGAGCTGTTTTTT	CASSSLTGELFF
TRBV2	once	-	TRBJ2-2	TGTGCCAGGGGCAGGGGTCTCGCCGGGGAGCTGTTTTTT	CARGRGLAGELFF
TRBV2	-	TRBD1	TRBJ1-5	TGTGCCAGCAGTACGGAGAGGACAGGAAATCAGCCCCAGCATTTT	CASSTERTGNQPQHF
TRBV14	-	-	TRBJ2-7	TGTGCCAGCAGCCATCTGGACAGACTTTTAGCCGAGCAGTACTTC	CASSHLDRLLAEQYF
TRBV5-5	once	TRBD2	TRBJ2-5	TGTGCCAGCAGCCGTAGCGGGGGGGCCGGAGAGACCCAGTACTTC	CASSRSGGAGETQYF
TRBV7-6	-	TRBD2	TRBJ2-1	TGTGCCAGCAGCTGGGGGGGCAATGAGCAGTTCTTC	CASSWGGNEQFF
TRBV30	-	-	TRBJ1-2	TGTGCCTGGAGTGTTGGCTATGGCTACACCTTC	CAWSVGYGYTF
TRBV19	-	-	TRBJ2-6	TGTGCCACTAAAAGTGGGACGAACTCTGGGGCCAACGTCCTGACTTTC	CATKSGTNSGANVLTF
TRBV19	once	TRBD1	TRBJ1-1	TGTGCCAGTAGGGAACACAGGGGGAACACTGAAGCTTTCTTT	CASREHRGNTEAFF
TRBV6-5	-	TRBD1	TRBJ2-7	TGTGCCAGCAGTTACTTGGGGACAGTCTCCTACGAGCAGTACTTC	CASSYLGTVSYEQYF
TRBV18	-	TRBD1	TRBJ2-7	TGTGCCAGCTCACCCGACAGGGCCTTATTTGAGCAGTACTTC	CASSPDRALFEQYF
TRBV13	-	-	TRBJ2-2	TGTGCCAGCAGCACAGCGAACACCGGGGAGCTGTTTTTT	CASSTANTGELFF
TRBV2	-	-	TRBJ2-5	TGTGCCAGCAGCGCTGCCGGGGCTGCAGGGGAGACCCAGTACTTC	CASSAAGAAGETQYF
TRBV13	-	-	TRBJ2-4	TGTGCCAGCAGCTTATCCGCGGGGCCCAAAAACATTCAGTACTTC	CASSLSAGPKNIQYF
TRBV7-8	-	TRBD1	TRBJ1-6	TGTGCCAGCAGCTTCACCGGGACAGGGGTACATTCACCCCTCCACTTT	CASSFTGTGVHSPLHF
TRBV5-1	once	-	TRBJ1-3	TGCGCCAGCCTGACCCGAGAAGCTGGAAACACCATATATTTT	CASLTREAGNTIYF